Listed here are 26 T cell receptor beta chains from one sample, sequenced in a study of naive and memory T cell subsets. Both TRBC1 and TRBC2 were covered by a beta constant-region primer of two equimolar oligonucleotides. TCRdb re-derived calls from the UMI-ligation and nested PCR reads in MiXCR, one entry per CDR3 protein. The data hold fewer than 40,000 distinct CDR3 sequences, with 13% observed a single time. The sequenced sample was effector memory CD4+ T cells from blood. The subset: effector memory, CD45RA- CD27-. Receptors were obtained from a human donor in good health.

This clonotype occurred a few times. The CDR3: CASSQELAHNEQFF. CDR3 DNA: TGTGCCAGCAGCCAAGAGTTAGCCCACAATGAGCAGTTCTTC. The V gene is TRBV3-2, the J gene TRBJ2-1. TRBV3-2 is flagged as a pseudogene. CDR3 length: 14 amino acids.

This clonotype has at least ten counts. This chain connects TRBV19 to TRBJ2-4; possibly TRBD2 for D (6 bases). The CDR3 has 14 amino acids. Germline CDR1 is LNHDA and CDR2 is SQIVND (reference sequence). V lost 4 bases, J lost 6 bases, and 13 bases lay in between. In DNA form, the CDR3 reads TGTGCCAGTAGTAACCCGGGAGATATAAACATTCAGTACTTC. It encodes CASSNPGDINIQYF.

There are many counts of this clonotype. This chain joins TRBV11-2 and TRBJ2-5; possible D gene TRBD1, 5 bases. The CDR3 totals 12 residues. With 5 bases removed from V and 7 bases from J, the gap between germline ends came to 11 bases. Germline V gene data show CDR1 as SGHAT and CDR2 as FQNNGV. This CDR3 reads CASSLPQGTQYF. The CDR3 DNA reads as TGTGCCAGCAGCCTCCCCCAGGGGACCCAGTACTTC. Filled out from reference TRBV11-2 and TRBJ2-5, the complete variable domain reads EAGVAQSPRYKIIEKRQSVAFWCNPISGHATLYWYQQILGQGPKLLIQFQNNGVVDDSQLPKDRFSAERLKGVDSTLKIQPAKLEDSAVYLCASSLPQGTQYFGPGTRLLVL.

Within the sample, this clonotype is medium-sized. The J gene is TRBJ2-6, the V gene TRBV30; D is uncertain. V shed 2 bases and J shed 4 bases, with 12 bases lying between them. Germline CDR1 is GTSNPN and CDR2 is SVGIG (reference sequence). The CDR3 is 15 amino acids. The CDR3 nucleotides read TGTGCCTGGAGTCAATCGAGAGTCGGGGCCAACGTCCTGACTTTC. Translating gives CAWSQSRVGANVLTF.

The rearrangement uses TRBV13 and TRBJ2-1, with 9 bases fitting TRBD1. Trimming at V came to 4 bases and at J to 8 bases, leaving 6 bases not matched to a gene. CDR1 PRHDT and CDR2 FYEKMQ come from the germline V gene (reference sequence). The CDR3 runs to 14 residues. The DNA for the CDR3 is TGTGCCAGCAGCTCGGGACAGGGTTCCCATGAGCAGTTCTTC. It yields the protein CASSSGQGSHEQFF.

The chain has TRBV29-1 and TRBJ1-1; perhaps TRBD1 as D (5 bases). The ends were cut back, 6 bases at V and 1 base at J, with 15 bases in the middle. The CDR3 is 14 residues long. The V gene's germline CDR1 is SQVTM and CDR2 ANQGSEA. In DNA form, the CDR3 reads TGCAGCGTGCTACGGACAATGGGGAACACTGAAGCTTTCTTT. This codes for CSVLRTMGNTEAFF.

The CDR3 sequence: CASSVREGTDTQYF. The DNA for the CDR3 is TGCGCCAGCAGTGTCCGGGAGGGTACAGATACGCAGTATTTT. The gene calls are TRBV10-2 and TRBJ2-3; 8 bases map to TRBD2. The germline V gene encodes CDR1 WSHSY and CDR2 SAAADI. J lost 3 bases, V lost 4 bases, and 3 bases had no gene match. The CDR3 consists of 14 residues.

CDR3: CASSRIHNARETQYF. CDR3 in DNA: TGTGCCAGCAGCCGAATACACAACGCGAGGGAGACCCAGTACTTC. The gene calls are TRBV27 and TRBJ2-5, with D unclear. The CDR3 loop spans 15 amino acids. With 6 bases removed from V and 5 bases from J, the gap between germline ends came to 19 bases. Germline assignment: CDR1 MNHEY and CDR2 SMNVEV (reference sequence).

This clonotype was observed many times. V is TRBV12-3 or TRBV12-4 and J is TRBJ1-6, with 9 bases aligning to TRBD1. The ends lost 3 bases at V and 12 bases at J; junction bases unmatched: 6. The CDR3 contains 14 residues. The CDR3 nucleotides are TGTGCCAGCAGTTTGGGACAGGGCCTGAGACCCCTCCACTTT. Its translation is CASSLGQGLRPLHF.

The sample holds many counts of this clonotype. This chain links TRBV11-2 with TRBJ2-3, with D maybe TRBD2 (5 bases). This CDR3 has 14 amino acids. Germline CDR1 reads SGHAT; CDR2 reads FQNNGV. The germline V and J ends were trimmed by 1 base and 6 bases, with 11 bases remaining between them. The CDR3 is CASSLVPRGDTQYF. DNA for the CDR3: TGTGCCAGCAGCTTAGTTCCCAGAGGGGATACGCAGTATTTT.

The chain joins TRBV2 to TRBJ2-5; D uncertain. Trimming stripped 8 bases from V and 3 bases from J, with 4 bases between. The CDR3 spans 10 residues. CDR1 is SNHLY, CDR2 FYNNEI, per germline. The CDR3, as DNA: TGTGCCAGCGGAAAAGAGACCCAGTACTTC. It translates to CASGKETQYF.

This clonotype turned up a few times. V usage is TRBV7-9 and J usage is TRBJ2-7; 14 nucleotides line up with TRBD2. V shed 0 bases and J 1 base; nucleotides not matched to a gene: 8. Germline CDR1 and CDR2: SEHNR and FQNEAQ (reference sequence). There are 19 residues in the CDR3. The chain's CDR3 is CASSLAKGLAGGASYEQYF. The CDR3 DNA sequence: TGTGCCAGCAGCTTAGCGAAAGGACTAGCGGGAGGAGCTTCCTACGAGCAGTACTTC. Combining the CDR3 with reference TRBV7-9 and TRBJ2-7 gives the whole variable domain DTGVSQNPRHKITKRGQNVTFRCDPISEHNRLYWYRQTLGQGPEFLTYFQNEAQLEKSRLLSDRFSAERPKGSFSTLEIQRTEQGDSAMYLCASSLAKGLAGGASYEQYFGPGTRLTVT.

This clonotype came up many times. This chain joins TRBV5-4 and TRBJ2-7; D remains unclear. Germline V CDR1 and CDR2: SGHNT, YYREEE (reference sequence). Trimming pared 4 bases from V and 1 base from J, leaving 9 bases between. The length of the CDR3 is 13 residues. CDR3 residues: CASSTSRSYEQYF. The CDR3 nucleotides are TGTGCCAGCAGCACCTCACGTTCCTACGAGCAGTACTTC.

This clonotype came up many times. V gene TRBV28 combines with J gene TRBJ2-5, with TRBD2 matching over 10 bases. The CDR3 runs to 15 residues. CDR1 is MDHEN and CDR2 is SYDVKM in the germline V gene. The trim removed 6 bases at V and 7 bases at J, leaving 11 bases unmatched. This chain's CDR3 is CASRSLASGSGTQYF. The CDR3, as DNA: TGTGCCAGCAGATCCCTGGCTAGCGGGAGTGGGACCCAGTACTTC.

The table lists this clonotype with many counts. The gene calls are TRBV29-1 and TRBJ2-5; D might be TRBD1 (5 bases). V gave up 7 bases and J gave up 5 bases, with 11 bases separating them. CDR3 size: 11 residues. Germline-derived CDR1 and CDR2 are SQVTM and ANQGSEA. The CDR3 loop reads CSARVSETQYF. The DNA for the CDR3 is TGCAGCGCCAGGGTGTCGGAGACCCAGTACTTC.

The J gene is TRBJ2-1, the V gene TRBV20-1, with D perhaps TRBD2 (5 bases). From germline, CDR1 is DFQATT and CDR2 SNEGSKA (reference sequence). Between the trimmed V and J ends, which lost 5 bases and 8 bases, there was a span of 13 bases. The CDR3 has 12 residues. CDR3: CSARGVKDEQFF. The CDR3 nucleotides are TGCAGTGCTCGGGGAGTGAAGGATGAGCAGTTCTTC.

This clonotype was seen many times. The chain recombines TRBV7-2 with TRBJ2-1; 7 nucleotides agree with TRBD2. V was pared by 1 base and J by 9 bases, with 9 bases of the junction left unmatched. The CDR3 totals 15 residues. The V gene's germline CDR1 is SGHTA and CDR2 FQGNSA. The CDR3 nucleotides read TGTGCCAGCAGCTTAGGCCTAGCGGAGGGCCCTGAGCAGTTCTTC. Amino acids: CASSLGLAEGPEQFF.

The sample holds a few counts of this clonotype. The CDR3 bases are TGTGCCAGCAGCTCGGGGACTAGCGGGATCTACAATGAGCAGTTCTTC. This gives the protein CASSSGTSGIYNEQFF. The chain uses TRBV7-8 and TRBJ2-1; 13 bases line up with TRBD2. There are 16 residues in the CDR3. CDR1 is SGHVS, CDR2 FQNEAQ, per germline. V shed 4 bases and J 3 bases; nucleotides not matched to a gene: 3.

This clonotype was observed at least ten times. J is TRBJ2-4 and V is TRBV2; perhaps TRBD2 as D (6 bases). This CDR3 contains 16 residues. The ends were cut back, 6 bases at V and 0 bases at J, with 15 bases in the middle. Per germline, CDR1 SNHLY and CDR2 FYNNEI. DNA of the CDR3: TGTGCCAGCAGCGATACCGGGAGTCTAGCCAAAAACATTCAGTACTTC. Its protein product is CASSDTGSLAKNIQYF.

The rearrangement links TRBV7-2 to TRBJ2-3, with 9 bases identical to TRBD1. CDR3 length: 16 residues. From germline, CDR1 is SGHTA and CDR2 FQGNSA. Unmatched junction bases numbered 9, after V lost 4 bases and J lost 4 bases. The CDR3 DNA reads TGTGCCAGCAGCTCTACAACAGGGGGCGCGTCAGATACGCAGTATTTT. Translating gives CASSSTTGGASDTQYF.

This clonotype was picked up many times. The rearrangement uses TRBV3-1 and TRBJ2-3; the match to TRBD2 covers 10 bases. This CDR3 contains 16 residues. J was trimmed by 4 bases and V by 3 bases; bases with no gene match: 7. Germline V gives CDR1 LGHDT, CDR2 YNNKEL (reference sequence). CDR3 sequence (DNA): TGTGCCAGCAGCCAGTCTAGCGGGAGAAAGGCAGATACGCAGTATTTT. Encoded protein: CASSQSSGRKADTQYF.

CDR3 in amino acids: CASSQAGTNTGELFF. The CDR3 DNA reads TGCGCCAGCAGCCAAGCTGGTACGAACACCGGGGAGCTGTTTTTT. The rearrangement uses TRBV4-1 and TRBJ2-2; D ambiguous. This CDR3 is 15 amino acids long. V lost 1 base and J 0 bases, leaving 6 bases between the germline ends. Per germline, CDR1 MGHRA and CDR2 YSYEKL.

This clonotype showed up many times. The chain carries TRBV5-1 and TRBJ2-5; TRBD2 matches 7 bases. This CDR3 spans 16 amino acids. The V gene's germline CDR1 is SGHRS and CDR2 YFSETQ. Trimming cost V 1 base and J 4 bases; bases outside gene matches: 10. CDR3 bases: TGCGCCAGCAGCTTGAACGCGGGAGTAGGTCCAGAGACCCAGTACTTC. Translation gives CASSLNAGVGPETQYF.

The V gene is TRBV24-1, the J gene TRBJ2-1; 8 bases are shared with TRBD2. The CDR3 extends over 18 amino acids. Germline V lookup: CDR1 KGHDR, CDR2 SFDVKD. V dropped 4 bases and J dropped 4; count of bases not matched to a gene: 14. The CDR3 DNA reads TGTGCCACCAGTGAGCCGGGGACTCCCAGCGGGAGTTACAATGAGCAGTTCTTC. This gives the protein CATSEPGTPSGSYNEQFF.

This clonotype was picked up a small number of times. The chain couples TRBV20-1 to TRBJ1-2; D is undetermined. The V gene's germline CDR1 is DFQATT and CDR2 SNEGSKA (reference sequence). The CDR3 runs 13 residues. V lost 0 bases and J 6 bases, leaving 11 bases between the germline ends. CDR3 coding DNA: TGCAGTGCTAGAGATTCCGCTAGAAATGGCTACACCTTC. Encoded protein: CSARDSARNGYTF.

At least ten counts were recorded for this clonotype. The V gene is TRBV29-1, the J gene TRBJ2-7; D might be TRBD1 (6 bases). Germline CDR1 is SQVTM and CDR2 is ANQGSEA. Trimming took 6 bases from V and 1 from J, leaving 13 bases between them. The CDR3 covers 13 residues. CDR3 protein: CSVLQGPSYEQYF. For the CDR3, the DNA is TGCAGCGTCTTACAGGGCCCGTCCTACGAGCAGTACTTC.